This T cell receptor beta chain was captured in a study of CD8 T cells in Susac syndrome. The CDR3 extends over 13 amino acids. Germline V lookup: CDR1 PRHDT, CDR2 FYEKMQ (reference sequence). V dropped 5 bases and J dropped 6; count of bases not matched to a gene: 7. RNA amounts of about 0.5 to 1 ug underwent reverse transcription with random hexamers. Amplification of TCR beta CDR3 spanned 54 Vbeta and 13 Jbeta via immunoSEQ multiplex PCR. TCRdb re-called the immunoSEQ multiplex PCR reads through MiXCR, storing one row per CDR3 protein. The data hold more than 100,000 distinct CDR3 sequences, with roughly 96% observed a single time. Sequencing of TCR beta was performed on blood CD8+ and CD4+ T cells. Healthy donors, matched for age and sex, constituted the control group. FACS enriched CD8+ TEMRA cells, while bulk CD8+ and CD4+ were negatively isolated.

The receptor comes from a human donor in good health. This sequence joins TRBV13 and TRBJ2-7, with TRBD1 identical over 7 bases. The sample taken for sequencing was CD4+ T cells from PBMCs. CDR3 nucleotides: TGTGCCAGCAGCCTAAGGGGGCGAAGCGAGCAGTACTTC. It specifies CASSLRGRSEQYF.